This T cell receptor beta chain came from a study of vaccination and CD4 T cells after COVID-19. Treatment reported: roughly 11-day PBMC culture with coronavirus spike peptide pools or control peptides (ViraFEST assay). Cultured CD4+ T cell DNA underwent sequencing with the Oncomine TCR Beta short-read assay. From the PCR reads, TCRdb called clonotypes with MiXCR, one entry per CDR3 protein. The data contain some 15,000 distinct CDR3 sequences, about 35% of them singletons. The germline gives CDR1 SNHLY, CDR2 FYNNEI. V lost 6 bases, J lost 1 base, and 3 bases stayed unmatched. The CDR3 has 14 amino acids. Regarding this clonotype: Its antigen is as yet unknown.

What was sequenced was cultured CD4+ T cells from blood. The sequence was obtained from a human donor with COVID-19. The V call is TRBV2, the J call TRBJ2-7; 10 nucleotides match TRBD2. CDR3 sequence (DNA): TGTGCCAGCAGGCCTAGCGGGGGATCCTACGAGCAGTACTTC. This encodes CASRPSGGSYEQYF.